The 17 T cell receptor beta chains below were found in one sample sequenced in a study of tumor and adjacent non-tumor tissue in lung cancer. This sample's RNA came from whole unsorted tissue. A modified ARM-PCR protocol with three rounds of nested PCR amplified TCRbeta. TCRdb re-called the multiplex PCR reads through MiXCR, storing one row per CDR3 protein. There are roughly 67,000 distinct CDR3 sequences in the sample; approximately 63% occur only once, and 20% to 25% lies in the top ten. Input material: lung tumor tissue. The receptors originated from a man between 50 and 59 years old with non-small cell lung cancer.

This clonotype has a handful of counts. The junction and the germline gene differ at one end; a read error may be behind it. The gene calls are TRBV11-2 and TRBJ2-5; D is unresolved. The CDR3 sequence is 12 residues long. Germline CDR1 and CDR2: SGHAT and FQNNGV. CDR3 sequence (DNA): TGTGCCAGCATGGAGAATCAAGAGATCCAGCACTTC. Encoded protein: CASMENQEIQHF.

This clonotype has just a few counts. The rearrangement joins TRBV30 to TRBJ2-3, with D perhaps given as TRBD1 or TRBD2 (5 bases each). The CDR3 runs to 13 residues. Germline CDR1 reads GTSNPN; CDR2 reads SVGIG (reference sequence). CDR3 sequence reads: CSGAGNGADTQYF. CDR3 DNA: TGTTCCGGGGCGGGCAACGGGGCAGATACGCAGTATTTT.

This clonotype was detected ten times or more. The chain links TRBV20-1 to TRBJ1-2; D may be TRBD1 (5 bases). The CDR3 extends over 14 amino acids. Deletions cut 6 bases from V and 4 bases from J, with 18 bases between. The germline V gene has CDR1 DFQATT and CDR2 SNEGSKA (reference sequence). CDR3 DNA sequence: TGCAGTGCCCTTTCCATGACAGAAGGCTATGGCTACACCTTC. It encodes CSALSMTEGYGYTF.

The table lists this clonotype with a count of one. A much larger clone sits a single nucleotide away, making a read error possible. J is TRBJ2-3 and V is TRBV7-9; D tentatively reads TRBD1 or TRBD2 (5 bases each). CDR1 and CDR2 from the germline V gene are SEHNR and FQNEAQ (reference sequence). CDR3 size: 15 residues. The V end was cut by 2 bases, the J end by 0 bases, with 9 bases between. The CDR3 sequence is CASSLMRGSTDTQYF. CDR3 sequence (DNA): TGTGCCAGCAGCTTAATGAGGGGTAGCACAGATACGCAGTATTTT.

This clonotype occurred many times. The genes are TRBV4-2 and TRBJ1-5; D is uncertain. Looked up from germline, CDR1 is LGHNA and CDR2 is YNFKEQ. This CDR3 has 13 residues. V dropped 0 bases and J dropped 5 bases, with 5 bases sitting between them. CDR3 protein: CASSQDSDQPQHF. DNA of the CDR3: TGTGCCAGCAGCCAAGATTCAGATCAGCCCCAGCATTTT.

To note about this clonotype: A much more abundant neighbour one base away suggests this may be a read error. The chain joins TRBV4-1 to TRBJ2-3; D perhaps matches TRBD1 (5 bases). The CDR3 spans 13 residues. CDR1 and CDR2 (germline): MGHRA, YSYEKL. The CDR3 nucleotides are TGCGCCAGCAGCCAAGGACAGACAGATAGGCAGTATTTT. Encoded protein: CASSQGQTDRQYF.

This clonotype was detected ten times or more. This chain connects TRBV5-5 to TRBJ2-3; 11 bases agree with TRBD2. There are 18 residues in the CDR3. V was pared by 5 bases and J by 3 bases, with 14 bases of the junction left unmatched. Germline CDR1 SGHKS, CDR2 YYEKEE (reference sequence). Here the CDR3 DNA reads TGTGCCAGCAGGCCGGAGTTTAGCGGGGGGGCCCCAACAGATACGCAGTATTTT. It is translated as CASRPEFSGGAPTDTQYF.

This clonotype is medium-sized by share. This rearrangement joins TRBV11-1 to TRBJ1-5; 8 bases align to TRBD1. CDR3 size: 14 residues. J gave up 4 bases and V 5 bases, and 4 bases lay outside the gene matches. Germline assignment: CDR1 SGHAT and CDR2 FQDESV (reference sequence). The CDR3 DNA sequence: TGTGCCAGCAGCCCCGGACAGGGTAATCAGCCCCAGCATTTT. It yields the protein CASSPGQGNQPQHF.

This clonotype was detected only once. The chain carries TRBV11-2 and TRBJ2-7, with D possibly TRBD2 on 6 matching bases. The V gene's germline CDR1 is SGHAT and CDR2 FQNNGV. V shed 5 bases and J shed 0 bases, with 11 bases lying between them. This CDR3 spans 14 amino acids. CDR3 nucleotides: TGTGCCAGCAGCATGAGGACTATCTCCTACGAGCAGTACTTC. Its protein is CASSMRTISYEQYF.

Regarding this clonotype: This is likely a read error, given that the CDR3 carries no conserved phenylalanine or tryptophan at its end. The chain carries TRBV11-2 and TRBJ2-4; TRBD1 matches at 9 bases. The CDR3 covers 15 residues. The germline V gene has CDR1 SGHAT and CDR2 FQNNGV. DNA of the CDR3: TGTGCCAACAGCCGGACAGGGGAGGCCCAAAACATTCAGTACTCC. It codes for CANSRTGEAQNIQYS.

On this clonotype itself: At one end the junction does not follow the germline gene, possibly because of a read error. J is TRBJ2-5 and V is TRBV4-1, with D tentatively TRBD1 or TRBD2 (5 bases each). From germline, CDR1 is MGHRA and CDR2 YSYEKL. CDR3 length: 13 amino acids. As DNA, the CDR3 is TGCGCAAGCAGCCGAGGGGATCGACGGACCCAATACTTC. Translating it yields CASSRGDRRTQYF.

With regard to this clonotype: This may arise from a read error, as a much more abundant clone is one base away. The J gene is TRBJ1-5, the V gene TRBV6-1; D possibly corresponds to TRBD1 (6 bases). The CDR3 consists of 20 residues. In germline, CDR1 is MNHNS, CDR2 SASEGT. The ends were cut back, 7 bases at V and 0 bases at J, with 28 bases in the middle. CDR3: CASILGAESIWPISNQPQHF. CDR3 nucleotides: TGTGCCAGCATCTTGGGGGCAGAATCAATTTGGCCCATTAGCAATCAGCCCCAGCATTTT.

On this clonotype: At one of its ends the junction is not consistent with the germline gene, which may arise from a read error. The rearrangement links TRBV28 to TRBJ2-3; 9 bases agree with TRBD1. The germline gives CDR1 MDHEN, CDR2 SYDVKM. This CDR3 contains 17 residues. The CDR3 loop is CASGSDRGQLGTDTQYF. In nucleotides, the CDR3 is TGTGCCAGCGGTTCGGACAGGGGACAGTTGGGGACAGATACGCAGTATTTC.

Remarks on this clonotype: The junction shows a germline mismatch at one end, possibly a read error. This rearrangement joins TRBV7-2 to TRBJ2-3; 7 nucleotides agree with TRBD1. CDR1 SGHTA and CDR2 FQGNSA come from the germline V gene. The CDR3 contains 14 residues. The DNA of the CDR3 is TGTGCCAGCAGCCTTACGCTGGGGACAGATACGCAGTGTTTT. It is translated as CASSLTLGTDTQCF.

This clonotype was seen ten or more times. The V and J genes are TRBV28 and TRBJ2-1; D might be TRBD1 or TRBD2, each matching 5 bases. Germline values: CDR1 MDHEN, CDR2 SYDVKM. The V and J ends lost 4 bases and 5 bases respectively, with 15 bases between them. The CDR3 runs to 15 residues. CDR3 coding DNA: TGTGCCAGCAGTTGGGACGTCTCCCAAAACAATGAGCAGTTCTTC. Protein product: CASSWDVSQNNEQFF.

Points on this clonotype: The junction differs from germline at one of its ends, possibly a read error. The chain combines TRBV28 with TRBJ1-2; no firm D call. The CDR3 contains 12 residues. Germline assignment: CDR1 MDHEN and CDR2 SYDVKM. DNA for the CDR3: TGTGCCAGCACCATTGGAAAGTATGGCTACGCCTTC. This sequence encodes CASTIGKYGYAF.

The CDR3 coding sequence is TGTGCCAGCAGCTTGGCACTCATAGAGAACGGCTACACCTTC. Translation: CASSLALIENGYTF. The chain links TRBV5-6 to TRBJ1-2; D remains unclear. The V and J ends lost 0 bases and 8 bases respectively, with 14 bases between them. The germline V gene has CDR1 SGHDT and CDR2 YYEEEE. There are 14 residues in the CDR3. Using reference TRBV5-6 and TRBJ1-2 for the parts outside the CDR3, the full variable domain is DAGVTQSPTHLIKTRGQQVTLRCSPKSGHDTVSWYQQALGQGPQFIFQYYEEEERQRGNFPDRFSGHQFPNYSSELNVNALLLGDSALYLCASSLALIENGYTFGSGTRLTVV.